Shown below are 32 T cell receptor beta chains from a single sample sequenced in a study of T cell repertoires in cytomegalovirus infection. These receptors are not linked to any known antigen. TCRdb itself ran the reads through MiXCR, one entry per CDR3 protein. The sample shows 100,000 to 150,000 distinct CDR3 sequences, about 24% of them seen only once. The sample comprised PBMCs, sequenced either directly or after in vitro stimulation (not recorded which). The receptor set was obtained from a human donor in good health (CMV status not recorded). Some clones in this sample may be carry-over from other donors' samples.

This clonotype was recorded a few times. V gene TRBV7-8 combines with J gene TRBJ2-2; 11 positions match TRBD2. The CDR3 has 16 amino acids. Trimming cost V 0 bases and J 6 bases; bases outside gene matches: 3. The V gene's germline CDR1 is SGHVS and CDR2 FQNEAQ. CDR3 coding DNA: TGTGCCAGCAGCTTAGCTAGCGGGAGGGTCGCCGGGGAGCTGTTTTTT. It encodes CASSLASGRVAGELFF.

The sample holds one count of this clonotype. V and J are TRBV30 and TRBJ1-1; no reliable D call. This CDR3 region has 14 residues. V was clipped by 0 bases and J by 0 bases, with 8 bases between them. CDR1 is GTSNPN, CDR2 SVGIG, per germline (reference sequence). The DNA for the CDR3 is TGTGCCTGGAGTGTTTCGGAAATGAACACTGAAGCTTTCTTT. It encodes CAWSVSEMNTEAFF.

This clonotype was found many times. This sequence joins TRBV7-2 and TRBJ2-3; possibly TRBD1 or TRBD2 for D (5 bases each). Germline V gene lookup returns CDR1 SGHTA and CDR2 FQGNSA. The CDR3 loop spans 15 amino acids. The V and J ends lost 1 base and 1 base respectively, with 9 bases between them. The CDR3 DNA is TGTGCCAGCAGCTTAGGAGGGACCCGCACAGATACGCAGTATTTT. It is translated as CASSLGGTRTDTQYF. Using reference TRBV7-2 and TRBJ2-3 for the parts outside the CDR3, the full variable domain is GAGVSQSPSNKVTEKGKDVELRCDPISGHTALYWYRQSLGQGLEFLIYFQGNSAPDKSGLPSDRFSAERTGGSVSTLTIQRTQQEDSAVYLCASSLGGTRTDTQYFGPGTRLTVL.

This clonotype was seen at least ten times. The rearrangement links TRBV11-2 to TRBJ1-1, with D perhaps matching TRBD1 (6 bases). The CDR3 runs 14 residues. Germline CDR1 SGHAT, CDR2 FQNNGV. The V end lost 5 bases, the J end lost 4 bases, and 14 bases lay between the germline ends. The chain's CDR3 is CASSPIQGRTEAFF. CDR3 nucleotide sequence: TGTGCCAGCAGCCCGATACAGGGTCGCACTGAAGCTTTCTTT.

Here the CDR3 DNA reads TGTGCCAGCAGTTACTCTGCTAGCGGGAGGAACACCGGGGAGCTGTTTTTT. As protein: CASSYSASGRNTGELFF. The rearrangement uses TRBV6-2 or TRBV6-3 and TRBJ2-2; 10 bases agree with TRBD2. CDR1 is MNHEY and CDR2 is SVGEGT in the germline V gene. This CDR3 is built from 17 residues. V was clipped by 0 bases and J by 1 base; unmatched bases: 2.

This clonotype was seen only a few times. This sequence joins TRBV11-2 and TRBJ2-1, with 12 bases matching TRBD2. From germline, CDR1 is SGHAT and CDR2 FQNNGV. This CDR3 region has 17 residues. V lost 1 base and J lost 9; bases outside the gene matches: 10. The CDR3 bases are TGTGCCAGCAGCTTAGGGACTCGACTAGCGGGAGAGGGTGAGCAGTTCTTC. This encodes CASSLGTRLAGEGEQFF.

V gene TRBV10-3 combines with J gene TRBJ1-4; no firm D call. Germline assignment: CDR1 ENHRY and CDR2 SYGVKD. The CDR3 length is 13 residues. V gave up 7 bases and J gave up 3 bases, with 9 bases separating them. The CDR3 sequence: CAINGRSNEKLFF. As DNA, the CDR3 is TGTGCCATCAATGGACGGTCTAATGAAAAACTGTTTTTT.

This chain uses TRBV20-1 with TRBJ2-5, with 14 bases identical to TRBD2. Germline CDR1 is DFQATT and CDR2 is SNEGSKA (reference sequence). The CDR3 is 14 amino acids. Trimming removed 3 bases from V and 5 bases from J; junction bases left unmatched: 2. In nucleotides, the CDR3 is TGCAGTGCTAGTGGGACTAGCGGGAGTGAGACCCAGTACTTC. Its protein is CSASGTSGSETQYF.

The sample holds a few counts of this clonotype. V is TRBV14 and J is TRBJ2-1; D is unresolved. The V end was cut by 8 bases, the J end by 5 bases, with 22 bases between. Germline CDR1 reads SGHDN; CDR2 reads FVKESK. The CDR3 runs to 16 residues. The CDR3 reads CASRPRLARANNEQFF. The CDR3 bases are TGTGCCAGCCGACCAAGACTGGCACGAGCCAACAATGAGCAGTTCTTC.

This clonotype was counted a few times. The chain has TRBV4-1 and TRBJ1-2; TRBD1 might be the D (6 bases). The CDR3 is made up of 14 amino acids. The germline CDR1 and CDR2 sequences are MGHRA and YSYEKL. V gave up 0 bases and J gave up 8 bases, with 13 bases separating them. CDR3 sequence (DNA): TGCGCCAGCAGCCAAGAAGGGGGGCTGGGAGGCTACACCTTC. Its translation: CASSQEGGLGGYTF.

This clonotype was recorded many times. V gene TRBV7-8 combines with J gene TRBJ2-3; 7 bases match TRBD2. The CDR3 is made up of 15 amino acids. Germline lookup yields CDR1 SGHVS and CDR2 FQNEAQ. V lost 6 bases, J lost 0 bases, and 6 bases stayed unmatched. DNA for the CDR3: TGTGCCAGCAGGTTATTGGGGGGGAGCACAGATACGCAGTATTTT. As protein: CASRLLGGSTDTQYF.

The CDR3 protein is CASSMPEHHYNEQFF. The CDR3 nucleotides are TGTGCCAGCAGTATGCCAGAGCACCACTACAATGAGCAGTTCTTC. The chain recombines TRBV2 with TRBJ2-1, with D uncertain. The CDR3 covers 15 residues. V was trimmed by 5 bases and J by 3 bases, leaving 14 bases between them. Germline V CDR1 and CDR2: SNHLY, FYNNEI.

This sequence joins TRBV19 and TRBJ2-3; D gene ambiguous. The ends were cut back, 10 bases at V and 0 bases at J, with 5 bases in the middle. Germline CDR1 and CDR2: LNHDA and SQIVND (reference sequence). This CDR3 is 11 amino acids long. This CDR3 is CATLSTDTQYF. The CDR3 DNA sequence: TGTGCCACCCTAAGCACAGATACGCAGTATTTT.

The V call is TRBV14, the J call TRBJ2-1; maybe TRBD2 (5 bases). Between the trimmed V and J ends, which lost 1 base and 8 bases, there was a span of 15 bases. CDR1 and CDR2 from the germline V gene are SGHDN and FVKESK. This CDR3 contains 15 residues. This CDR3 reads CASSQGRLAQDEQFF. Here the CDR3 DNA reads TGTGCCAGCAGCCAAGGAAGGCTAGCTCAAGATGAGCAGTTCTTC. Full variable domain (outside the CDR3, taken from reference TRBV14 and TRBJ2-1): EAGVTQFPSHSVIEKGQTVTLRCDPISGHDNLYWYRRVMGKEIKFLLHFVKESKQDESGMPNNRFLAERTGGTYSTLKVQPAELEDSGVYFCASSQGRLAQDEQFFGPGTRLTVL.

This clonotype was observed many times. The rearrangement joins TRBV7-3 to TRBJ2-1, with 11 bases identical to TRBD2. V gave up 5 bases and J gave up 6 bases; unmatched junction bases: 3. The CDR3 contains 14 residues. Germline CDR1 is SGHTA and CDR2 is FQGTGA. CDR3 sequence: CASSPGLAGNEQFF. The CDR3 region has the DNA TGTGCCAGCAGCCCAGGACTAGCGGGCAATGAGCAGTTCTTC. Using reference TRBV7-3 and TRBJ2-1 for the parts outside the CDR3, the full variable domain is GAGVSQTPSNKVTEKGKYVELRCDPISGHTALYWYRQSLGQGPEFLIYFQGTGAADDSGLPNDRFFAVRPEGSVSTLKIQRTERGDSAVYLCASSPGLAGNEQFFGPGTRLTVL.

V gene TRBV5-6 combines with J gene TRBJ2-1; D is perhaps TRBD2 (6 bases). The V gene lost 6 bases and the J gene lost 0 bases, with 19 bases spanning the gap. CDR1 and CDR2 (germline): SGHDT, YYEEEE. CDR3 length equals 17 residues. The CDR3 spells CASTLSGRTRSYNEQFF. The DNA for the CDR3 is TGTGCCAGCACCCTCAGTGGGAGGACCCGCTCCTACAATGAGCAGTTCTTC.

This clonotype occurred many times. CDR3 bases: TGTGCCAGCAACTACGGGGGGCCAGATACGCAGTATTTT. Amino acid sequence: CASNYGGPDTQYF. The gene calls are TRBV7-2 and TRBJ2-3, with D maybe TRBD2 (7 bases). CDR1 and CDR2 from the germline V gene are SGHTA and FQGNSA. With 7 bases removed from V and 4 bases from J, the gap between germline ends came to 12 bases. There are 13 residues in the CDR3.

This clonotype was seen at least ten times. This chain connects TRBV7-2 to TRBJ2-5; a possible D gene is TRBD2 (5 bases). V was pared by 4 bases and J by 4 bases, with 16 bases between. The CDR3 sequence is 15 residues long. CDR1 is SGHTA, CDR2 FQGNSA, per germline. CDR3 in DNA: TGTGCCAGCAGCTCCCTGGTCCAACGGGGAGAGACCCAGTACTTC. Amino acid sequence: CASSSLVQRGETQYF. The full variable domain, completed using reference TRBV7-2 and TRBJ2-5, is GAGVSQSPSNKVTEKGKDVELRCDPISGHTALYWYRQSLGQGLEFLIYFQGNSAPDKSGLPSDRFSAERTGGSVSTLTIQRTQQEDSAVYLCASSSLVQRGETQYFGPGTRLLVL.

The table lists this clonotype with many counts. V usage is TRBV7-9 and J usage is TRBJ2-7; D is unresolved. The CDR3 runs 12 residues. Germline V gives CDR1 SEHNR, CDR2 FQNEAQ (reference sequence). Trimming took 2 bases from V and 7 from J, leaving 9 bases between them. The CDR3 reads CASSLLSGEQYF. The CDR3 DNA sequence: TGTGCCAGCAGCTTATTGTCTGGGGAGCAGTACTTC.

On this clonotype itself: One end of the junction does not line up with germline, which may come from a read error. This chain links TRBV27 with TRBJ1-2; D is unresolved. This CDR3 comprises 14 residues. In germline, CDR1 is MNHEY, CDR2 SMNVEV (reference sequence). CDR3 loop: CANSSLDGYYGYTF. CDR3 in DNA: TGTGCCAACAGTTCCCTGGACGGATACTATGGCTACACCTTC.

In this sample, this clonotype turned up a few times. The chain links TRBV6-8 to TRBJ1-3; maybe TRBD1 (5 bases). The CDR3 sequence is 14 residues long. Trimming pared 7 bases from V and 4 bases from J, leaving 14 bases between. CDR1 MNHGY and CDR2 SAAAGT come from the germline V gene. CDR3 amino acids: CASKGAIVGNTIYF. The CDR3 DNA sequence: TGTGCCAGCAAAGGGGCAATAGTCGGAAACACCATATATTTT.

This clonotype was detected only a few times. The chain joins TRBV20-1 to TRBJ2-6; D possibly uses TRBD1 or TRBD2 (5 bases each). CDR1 is DFQATT and CDR2 is SNEGSKA in the germline V gene (reference sequence). V lost 0 bases and J 0 bases, leaving 6 bases between the germline ends. The CDR3 covers 15 residues. CDR3 amino acids: CSARDGGSGANVLTF. CDR3 bases: TGCAGTGCTAGAGATGGGGGCTCTGGGGCCAACGTCCTGACTTTC.

The chain employs TRBV20-1 and TRBJ2-5, with a tentative D call TRBD1 (5 bases). The length of the CDR3 is 13 residues. Germline-derived CDR1 and CDR2 are DFQATT and SNEGSKA (reference sequence). V lost 4 bases to trimming and J lost 2 bases, with 11 bases between them. Here the CDR3 DNA reads TGCAGTGCTATAGACAGTCTTCAAGAGACCCAGTACTTC. Its translation is CSAIDSLQETQYF.

This clonotype was detected ten times or more. This rearrangement joins TRBV7-2 to TRBJ2-7, with 7 bases identical to TRBD2. Germline V gives CDR1 SGHTA, CDR2 FQGNSA. This CDR3 is 13 amino acids long. V lost 5 bases, J lost 2 bases, and 3 bases stayed unmatched. CDR3 sequence (DNA): TGTGCCAGCAGCGAGGGAGGGGCCTACGAGCAGTACTTC. It encodes CASSEGGAYEQYF.

This chain connects TRBV6-1 to TRBJ1-1, with 8 bases identical to TRBD1. The CDR3 covers 15 residues. Germline CDR1 MNHNS, CDR2 SASEGT. Trimming cost V 8 bases and J 5 bases; bases outside gene matches: 13. This CDR3 reads CASGGRGPPETEAFF. DNA of the CDR3: TGTGCCAGCGGGGGCAGGGGGCCTCCGGAAACTGAAGCTTTCTTT.

This clonotype was counted at least ten times. The chain employs TRBV7-2 and TRBJ1-1; possibly TRBD1 for D (5 bases). CDR3 size: 14 residues. Germline CDR1 and CDR2: SGHTA and FQGNSA. V was cut by 2 bases and J by 3 bases, with 10 bases left in between. CDR3 loop: CASSLQGFDTEAFF. For the CDR3, the DNA is TGTGCCAGCAGCTTACAGGGATTTGACACTGAAGCTTTCTTT.

This clonotype was picked up many times. The CDR3 sequence: CASSLGPLAGEGTGELFF. The CDR3 DNA reads as TGTGCCAGCAGTTTAGGCCCCTTGGCGGGAGAGGGCACCGGGGAGCTGTTTTTT. The chain combines TRBV12-3 or TRBV12-4 with TRBJ2-2; 7 bases map to TRBD2. V was clipped by 1 base and J by 4 bases; unmatched bases: 12. This CDR3 is 18 amino acids long.

This chain connects TRBV6-2 or TRBV6-3 to TRBJ2-7; D uncertain. Germline-derived CDR1 and CDR2 are MNHEY and SVGEGT. V was shortened by 5 bases and J by 0 bases, with 8 bases between the two germline ends. CDR3 length: 13 residues. CDR3 sequence reads: CASSPPGSYEQYV. The CDR3 region has the DNA TGTGCCAGCAGTCCGCCGGGCTCCTACGAGCAGTACGTC.

The chain is built from TRBV5-4 and TRBJ2-1; no clear D gene. Per germline, CDR1 SGHNT and CDR2 YYREEE (reference sequence). Between the trimmed V and J ends, which lost 4 bases and 10 bases, there was a span of 12 bases. This CDR3 has 12 amino acids. The CDR3 DNA sequence: TGTGCCAGCAGCGAACCGATGGGCGAGCAGTTCTTC. Translation: CASSEPMGEQFF.

The table lists this clonotype with a few counts. The V call is TRBV19, the J call TRBJ1-1; D gene ambiguous. V was cut by 5 bases and J by 0 bases, with 10 bases left in between. The germline V gene has CDR1 LNHDA and CDR2 SQIVND (reference sequence). CDR3 size: 14 residues. Here the CDR3 DNA reads TGTGCCAGTAGTCCGACGGCCATGAACACTGAAGCTTTCTTT. It specifies CASSPTAMNTEAFF.

This chain uses TRBV2 with TRBJ2-1; 13 bases line up with TRBD2. CDR3 length: 16 amino acids. The V gene's germline CDR1 is SNHLY and CDR2 FYNNEI. The junction had 9 bases not matched to a gene; V was cut back by 6 bases and J by 7 bases. CDR3 loop: CASSAPGLAGMNEQFF. The CDR3, as DNA: TGTGCCAGCAGCGCACCGGGACTAGCGGGAATGAATGAGCAGTTCTTC.

The rearrangement joins TRBV6-6 to TRBJ2-1; D unresolved. The CDR3 totals 15 residues. Deletions cut 5 bases from V and 0 bases from J, with 11 bases between. From germline, CDR1 is MNHNY and CDR2 SVGAGI (reference sequence). The CDR3 nucleotides are TGTGCCAGCAGTGTCGACTGGAACTCCTACAATGAGCAGTTCTTC. This sequence encodes CASSVDWNSYNEQFF.